Shown below are 5 T cell receptor beta chains from a single sample sequenced in a study of a mutant IDH1 vaccine in newly diagnosed glioma. The repertoire was sequenced with immunoSEQ multiplex PCR; TCRdb's copy has only in-frame clones and lacks some. Of about 68,000 clones in the sample, more than 65% were seen once. The time point was: baseline, week 1 (first vaccination visit). Treatment described: pre-vaccination baseline after standard-of-care therapy. The sequences come from PBMCs, collected from a glioma patient treated with radiotherapy, temozolomide or both. These TCRs come from a man aged 50-60 years with glioma.

The chain has TRBV7-6 and TRBJ2-1; TRBD1 aligns across 7 bases. With V trimmed by 1 base and J by 7 bases, 7 bases remained unmatched. This CDR3 comprises 15 residues. The germline V gene encodes CDR1 SGHVS and CDR2 FNYEAQ. The chain's CDR3 is CASSLGGQNVNEQFF. The CDR3 bases are TGTGCCAGCAGCTTAGGGGGACAGAATGTGAATGAGCAGTTCTTC.

The chain combines TRBV6-5 with TRBJ1-1; no reliable D call. Germline CDR1 and CDR2: MNHEY and SVGAGI. V shed 7 bases and J shed 6 bases, with 15 bases lying between them. The CDR3 is made up of 13 amino acids. The CDR3 here is CASKPGRTAEAFF. The DNA for the CDR3 is TGTGCCAGCAAACCGGGAAGGACCGCTGAAGCTTTCTTT.

This chain links TRBV30 with TRBJ2-5, with D tentatively TRBD2 (5 bases). V lost 2 bases and J lost 5, with 15 bases in between. The CDR3 length is 14 residues. Germline lookup yields CDR1 GTSNPN and CDR2 SVGIG (reference sequence). The CDR3 nucleotides read TGTGCCTGGAGTCGAGCGGTCTCGAGGGAGACCCAGTACTTC. Translated, it gives CAWSRAVSRETQYF.

J is TRBJ1-4 and V is TRBV14, with unresolved D. Germline V gives CDR1 SGHDN, CDR2 FVKESK. Trimming left V 0 bases short and J 7 bases short, with 12 bases between. The CDR3 totals 15 residues. Here the CDR3 DNA reads TGTGCCAGCAGCCAAGATGGGGAAATAAGTGAAAAACTGTTTTTT. This codes for CASSQDGEISEKLFF.

The V call is TRBV28, the J call TRBJ1-3, with a tentative D call TRBD1 (6 bases). V gave up 6 bases and J gave up 0 bases, with 9 bases separating them. CDR3 size: 14 residues. Germline-derived CDR1 and CDR2 are MDHEN and SYDVKM. Written as DNA, the CDR3 is TGTGCCAGCAGGGTGACAGGCTCTGGAAACACCATATATTTT. Translation: CASRVTGSGNTIYF.